Shown below are 29 T cell receptor beta chains from a single sample sequenced in a study of shared clonotypes between healthy human individuals. Profiling relied on immunoSEQ multiplex PCR, and the TCRdb table lists in-frame clones only, not all of them. The data show about 1.5 million clones, roughly 98% seen once. The specimen was naive CD4+ T cells sorted from blood. Subset noted: CD45RA+ positively selected. Receptors originate from a man aged 30 to 39 in good health.

Concerning this clone: The junction does not match germline at one end; this may be a read error. This sequence joins TRBV2 and TRBJ2-7; no clear D gene. Germline V gives CDR1 SNHLY, CDR2 FYNNEI. This CDR3 spans 10 amino acids. This CDR3 reads CASSVRSPPF. CDR3 DNA sequence: TGTGCCAGCAGTGTTCGATCCCCTCCGTTC.

V usage is TRBV28 and J usage is TRBJ1-1; TRBD1 agrees at 7 bases. Germline CDR1 MDHEN, CDR2 SYDVKM. This CDR3 contains 14 residues. Trimming cost V 6 bases and J 5 bases; bases outside gene matches: 9. The CDR3, as DNA: TGTGCCAGCAGAAGACAGGGAAGGGGAACTGAAGCTTTCTTT. Its translation: CASRRQGRGTEAFF.

The chain joins TRBV2 to TRBJ1-2; TRBD1 might be the D (5 bases). The CDR3 extends over 13 amino acids. Germline values: CDR1 SNHLY, CDR2 FYNNEI. The V and J ends lost 6 bases and 6 bases respectively, with 14 bases between them. CDR3 coding DNA: TGTGCCAGCAGACCTCCGGGACTGGATGGCTACACCTTC. Amino acids: CASRPPGLDGYTF.

Note on this clone: This sample includes further DNA sequences coding for the same CDR3. The chain uses TRBV18 and TRBJ1-4, with 10 bases lining up with TRBD1. The CDR3 has 15 amino acids. Germline trimming cut 0 bases from V and 8 bases from J; bases unmatched to any gene: 3. Germline V gives CDR1 KGHSH, CDR2 LQKENI. The CDR3 coding sequence is TGTGCCAGCTCACCACCGGGACAGGGGACCGAAAAACTGTTTTTT. Translated, it gives CASSPPGQGTEKLFF.

The CDR3 reads CASTEELAGDFLRETQYF. The CDR3 DNA reads as TGTGCCAGCACCGAAGAATTAGCGGGAGATTTCCTACGCGAGACCCAGTACTTC. The rearrangement uses TRBV7-2 and TRBJ2-5; 9 bases map to TRBD2. J gave up 5 bases and V 7 bases, and 20 bases lay outside the gene matches. Germline V gene sequence: CDR1 SGHTA, CDR2 FQGNSA. The CDR3 totals 18 residues.

The genes are TRBV7-2 and TRBJ1-2; D not resolved. From germline, CDR1 is SGHTA and CDR2 FQGNSA. The CDR3 has 15 residues. With 5 bases removed from V and 1 base from J, the gap between germline ends came to 14 bases. The CDR3 loop is CASSPYSAGNYGYTF. The CDR3 nucleotides read TGTGCCAGCAGCCCGTATTCGGCGGGTAACTATGGCTACACCTTC.

The chain uses TRBV28 and TRBJ1-5; D possibly corresponds to TRBD1 (6 bases). The CDR3 sequence is 13 residues long. The germline CDR1 and CDR2 sequences are MDHEN and SYDVKM. The CDR3 protein is CVSGRGLNSPQHF. CDR3 nucleotide sequence: TGTGTTTCGGGGAGGGGGTTGAACTCGCCCCAGCATTTT.

The chain recombines TRBV7-9 with TRBJ2-2, with 8 bases identical to TRBD2. Germline CDR1 is SEHNR and CDR2 is FQNEAQ (reference sequence). This CDR3 comprises 15 residues. V gave up 5 bases and J gave up 2 bases; unmatched junction bases: 4. The CDR3 DNA reads as TGTGCCAGCAGCATGGGACTAGATAACACCGGGGAGCTGTTTTTT. Translation: CASSMGLDNTGELFF.

The sample holds one count of this clone. CDR3 bases: TGTGCCAGCAGCTTAGGGAAGAGTTCGACCTACGAGCAGTACTTC. This gives the protein CASSLGKSSTYEQYF. The chain combines TRBV11-3 with TRBJ2-7; no clear D gene. CDR1 and CDR2 (germline): SGHNT, YENEEA. Trimming stripped 1 base from V and 2 bases from J, with 12 bases between. There are 15 residues in the CDR3.

The chain has TRBV5-1 and TRBJ2-1, with TRBD2 identical over 10 bases. Germline assignment: CDR1 SGHRS and CDR2 YFSETQ. There are 17 residues in the CDR3. V dropped 4 bases and J dropped 0; count of bases not matched to a gene: 7. Here the CDR3 reads CASSPGLASSSYNEQFF. The CDR3, as DNA: TGCGCCAGCAGCCCGGGACTAGCGTCGAGCTCCTACAATGAGCAGTTCTTC.

The chain has TRBV5-1 and TRBJ2-1, with 12 nucleotides matching TRBD2. The ends lost 4 bases at V and 8 bases at J; junction bases unmatched: 13. The CDR3 spans 17 residues. Germline V gene lookup returns CDR1 SGHRS and CDR2 YFSETQ. The CDR3: CASSLERLAGVGDEQFF. In DNA form, the CDR3 reads TGCGCCAGCAGCCTGGAGAGACTAGCGGGAGTGGGCGATGAGCAGTTCTTC. The whole variable domain, remainder taken from reference TRBV5-1 and TRBJ2-1, is KAGVTQTPRYLIKTRGQQVTLSCSPISGHRSVSWYQQTPGQGLQFLFEYFSETQRNKGNFPGRFSGRQFSNSRSEMNVSTLELGDSALYLCASSLERLAGVGDEQFFGPGTRLTVL.

The V call is TRBV9, the J call TRBJ2-7; 7 nucleotides match TRBD2. The CDR3 contains 13 residues. Germline V gives CDR1 SGDLS, CDR2 YYNGEE. J was trimmed by 4 bases and V by 3 bases; bases with no gene match: 4. This chain's CDR3 is CASSAGEGYEQYF. In DNA form, the CDR3 reads TGTGCCAGCAGCGCCGGGGAGGGGTACGAGCAGTACTTC.

This clone was seen just once. The chain employs TRBV7-2 and TRBJ2-2; D ambiguous. Germline V gene data show CDR1 as SGHTA and CDR2 as FQGNSA. The CDR3 loop spans 13 amino acids. The V and J ends lost 1 base and 4 bases respectively, with 4 bases between them. The CDR3 nucleotides are TGTGCCAGCAGCTTAGAGGGCACCGGGGAGCTGTTTTTT. Its protein product is CASSLEGTGELFF.

This sequence joins TRBV7-8 and TRBJ2-6, with 10 nucleotides matching TRBD1. This CDR3 region has 17 residues. Germline values: CDR1 SGHVS, CDR2 FQNEAQ. V gave up 6 bases and J gave up 0 bases; unmatched junction bases: 5. CDR3 loop: CASRPGQGISGANVLTF. The CDR3, as DNA: TGTGCCAGCAGGCCGGGACAGGGGATCTCTGGGGCCAACGTCCTGACTTTC.

The chain combines TRBV28 with TRBJ2-6; D call uncertain. The CDR3 covers 11 residues. Germline CDR1 reads MDHEN; CDR2 reads SYDVKM. V dropped 10 bases and J dropped 2 bases, with 3 bases sitting between them. The DNA of the CDR3 is TGTGCCACCGCTGGGGCCAACGTCCTGACTTTC. Amino acids: CATAGANVLTF.

J is TRBJ2-1 and V is TRBV5-4; D remains unclear. The germline V gene has CDR1 SGHNT and CDR2 YYREEE (reference sequence). Trimming stripped 2 bases from V and 5 bases from J, with 14 bases between. The CDR3 is made up of 15 amino acids. The CDR3 protein is CASSFRVARDNEQFF. The CDR3 DNA reads as TGTGCCAGCAGCTTTCGGGTAGCTCGTGACAATGAGCAGTTCTTC.

The rearrangement links TRBV7-2 to TRBJ2-3; 9 bases fit TRBD1. The CDR3 is made up of 19 amino acids. The V gene's germline CDR1 is SGHTA and CDR2 FQGNSA. The ends lost 3 bases at V and 5 bases at J; junction bases unmatched: 18. CDR3 protein: CASSLIPGQGLGGGDTQYF. The CDR3, as DNA: TGTGCCAGCAGCTTGATACCGGGACAGGGTCTTGGGGGTGGAGATACGCAGTATTTT.

V gene TRBV6-1 combines with J gene TRBJ1-5; D possibly corresponds to TRBD1 (5 bases). The length of the CDR3 is 14 residues. Germline V gene data show CDR1 as MNHNS and CDR2 as SASEGT. V lost 6 bases to trimming and J lost 6 bases, with 15 bases between them. The CDR3 region is CASSPSRDGQPQHF. CDR3 bases: TGTGCCAGCAGCCCCAGCAGGGACGGTCAGCCCCAGCATTTT.

The rearrangement links TRBV7-3 to TRBJ2-1, with 12 nucleotides matching TRBD2. The CDR3 sequence is 15 residues long. Germline CDR1 reads SGHTA; CDR2 reads FQGTGA. Trimming took 5 bases from V and 7 from J; bases not matched to a gene: 6. The DNA of the CDR3 is TGTGCCAGCAGCCTGACTAGCGGGAGAAGGAATGAGCAGTTCTTC. This translates into CASSLTSGRRNEQFF.

V is TRBV5-1 and J is TRBJ2-1; 11 bases line up with TRBD2. J gave up 10 bases and V 4 bases, and 10 bases lay outside the gene matches. CDR3 length equals 15 residues. CDR1 and CDR2 (germline): SGHRS, YFSETQ. CDR3 sequence (DNA): TGCGCCAGCAGCAGCACCTTAGCGGGAGGGAACGAGCAGTTCTTC. Translated, it gives CASSSTLAGGNEQFF.

With regard to this clone: Distinct nucleotide sequences in the sample also encode this CDR3. The chain uses TRBV9 and TRBJ1-5; 9 nucleotides match TRBD1. The trim removed 2 bases at V and 4 bases at J, leaving 1 base unmatched. The CDR3 sequence is 14 residues long. Germline CDR1 reads SGDLS; CDR2 reads YYNGEE. The CDR3 loop reads CASSVGQGNQPQHF. The CDR3 DNA reads as TGTGCCAGCAGCGTCGGACAGGGGAATCAGCCCCAGCATTTT.

The chain uses TRBV18 and TRBJ1-1; tentatively, D is TRBD1 (5 bases). V lost 3 bases to trimming and J lost 5 bases, with 13 bases between them. CDR1 and CDR2 from the germline V gene are KGHSH and LQKENI. CDR3 length: 14 residues. CDR3 loop: CASSPFREETEAFF. CDR3 nucleotide sequence: TGTGCCAGCTCACCGTTCAGGGAGGAGACTGAAGCTTTCTTT.

The rearrangement links TRBV7-8 to TRBJ1-3; D uncertain. This CDR3 comprises 15 residues. The V and J ends lost 7 bases and 4 bases respectively, with 17 bases between them. Germline CDR1 reads SGHVS; CDR2 reads FQNEAQ. In nucleotides, the CDR3 is TGTGCCAGCACCCCTAATCGAGCTGGGGGAAACACCATATATTTT. Its protein product is CASTPNRAGGNTIYF.

The gene calls are TRBV10-1 and TRBJ2-1, with 11 bases fitting TRBD2. This CDR3 has 16 residues. J lost 4 bases, V lost 10 bases, and 12 bases had no gene match. Per the germline V gene, CDR1 is WNHNN and CDR2 is SYGVQD (reference sequence). CDR3 amino acids: CATSSPLAGAYNEQFF. The CDR3 region has the DNA TGCGCCACCTCGTCCCCACTAGCGGGAGCTTACAATGAGCAGTTCTTC.

About this clone: Other nucleotide sequences from this sample produce the same CDR3. This chain joins TRBV7-6 and TRBJ2-3, with TRBD2 identical over 9 bases. V lost 1 base, J lost 0 bases, and 2 bases stayed unmatched. Germline CDR1 and CDR2: SGHVS and FNYEAQ. CDR3 size: 16 residues. The DNA for the CDR3 is TGTGCCAGCAGCTTAGGGGCGGGAGGGAGCACAGATACGCAGTATTTT. Protein sequence: CASSLGAGGSTDTQYF.

The gene calls are TRBV14 and TRBJ2-7, with 10 bases that match TRBD2. CDR1 is SGHDN, CDR2 FVKESK, per germline. J was trimmed by 3 bases and V by 1 base; bases with no gene match: 9. The CDR3 is 17 residues long. This CDR3 is CASSQGSGRPGGYEQYF. The CDR3 DNA reads as TGTGCCAGCAGCCAAGGTAGCGGGAGGCCCGGGGGCTACGAGCAGTACTTC. The complete variable domain, with remaining parts taken from reference TRBV14 and TRBJ2-7, reads EAGVTQFPSHSVIEKGQTVTLRCDPISGHDNLYWYRRVMGKEIKFLLHFVKESKQDESGMPNNRFLAERTGGTYSTLKVQPAELEDSGVYFCASSQGSGRPGGYEQYFGPGTRLTVT.

V is TRBV21-1 and J is TRBJ2-7; TRBD2 was called by the table and not checked on the DNA. TRBV21-1 is a documented pseudogene. This CDR3 is 14 amino acids long. CDR3 nucleotide sequence: TGTGCCAGCAGCCTCCACCGCGGGCGCCACGAGCAGTACTTC. Residues: CASSLHRGRHEQYF.

CDR3 protein: CASRWAGRNTGELFF. CDR3 coding DNA: TGTGCCAGCAGGTGGGCGGGCAGGAACACCGGGGAGCTGTTTTTT. The rearrangement uses TRBV27 and TRBJ2-2; tentative D call: TRBD2 (5 bases). The V end was cut by 6 bases, the J end by 1 base, with 12 bases between. The CDR3 covers 15 residues. In germline, CDR1 is MNHEY, CDR2 SMNVEV (reference sequence).

The chain joins TRBV29-1 to TRBJ2-1; possibly TRBD1 for D (5 bases). Germline CDR1 reads SQVTM; CDR2 reads ANQGSEA. The CDR3 is 12 residues long. Trimming shortened V by 4 bases and J by 8 bases, and 12 bases separated the two germline ends. This chain's CDR3 is CSVVTGIYEQFF. The CDR3 DNA sequence: TGCAGCGTTGTTACAGGTATCTATGAGCAGTTCTTC.